This T cell receptor (beta chain) comes out of a study of CD8 T cells in ankylosing spondylitis (dated by TCRdb to the late 2010s). Describing the broader study: The study set out to find disease-linked TCR variants by profiling T cell receptor beta repertoires in ankylosing spondylitis patients and healthy donors. The whole study cohort included 108 healthy donors and 20 to 30 ankylosing spondylitis patients. Peripheral blood was sampled, and synovial fluid was also collected from ankylosing spondylitis patients.

A few counts support this clonotype. Its antigen remains undetermined. No quality values exist for individual bases; no much larger clone is one base distant. What the research found in general, with its limitations: Some of the motif variants had been reported before in the synovial fluid and blood of reactive arthritis patients, a finding that suggests common disease-initiation mechanisms. Blood from ankylosing spondylitis patients appeared to be characterized by a TCR beta motif made up of seven or eight highly homologous amino acid variants. A CD8+ phenotype was shown by the disease-linked clones, which were found at relatively low frequencies in peripheral blood. The disease-linked clones were reported to be significantly enriched in matched synovial fluid samples from ankylosing spondylitis patients.

Sequencing used an Illumina HiSeq 2500. TCR beta libraries were prepared by quantitative 5'-RACE with molecular barcodes. As for the original processing: Disease-linked TCR variants were identified with a new computational method built on a probabilistic model of VDJ rearrangement. TCRdb ran its own pipeline on the public reads, namely fastp trimming at Q25 and MiXCR clone calling, and kept in-frame beta chains. Rows merge per CDR3 protein into single entries with the most common DNA and genes. The V and J calls come from TCRdb's annotation, not from the publication. This sample holds 450,000 to 550,000 distinct CDR3 sequences; over 4% were observed only once. Of the sample, roughly 3.5% falls within the top ten clones. The clonotype comes from a male donor with ankylosing spondylitis. The specimen sequenced was blood, either unsorted or a sorted T cell fraction (not recorded which).

In nucleotide form, the sequence is TGTGCCAGCAGGAGGGCGGTCTCGGGGGAGCAGTACTTC. Its amino acids are CASRRAVSGEQYF. The chain was built from TRBV6-2 or TRBV6-3 and TRBJ2-7; TRBD2 is a possible D gene, resting on 5 matching bases. V is cut by 6 bases and J by 7 bases, and the space between the germline ends is 16 bases. From the cysteine through the phenylalanine, the CDR3 covers 13 amino acids. Only the CDR3 DNA stays, 39 bases, in frame from base 1. CDR1 MNHEY and CDR2 SVGEGT are derived from the germline V gene.